The sequence of this T cell receptor beta chain was determined in a study of long-term antiretroviral therapy in people with HIV. Version v3.0 of the immunoSEQ assay ran at survey level. Method: immunoSEQ multiplex PCR; TCRdb's copy keeps in-frame clones and lacks some. The sample yields around 40,000 clones, about 94% seen once. This clone has a single count. Its specificity is unknown. Study-level results: Relative to transplant donor controls, diversity remained lower despite increasing after ART.

Germline lookup yields CDR1 SGHRS and CDR2 YFSETQ. CDR3 length: 14 amino acids. Losses at the gene ends were 5 bases for V and 4 bases for J; bases not matched to a gene: 6. This rearrangement joins TRBV5-1 to TRBJ1-1; 9 bases align to TRBD1. The receptor's source is a woman in her forties or fifties with HIV. The specimen comprised unsorted PBMCs, sampled 4.1 years after starting antiretroviral therapy. The CDR3 spells CASRDSTGGTEAFF. CDR3 DNA: TGCGCCAGCAGGGACTCGACAGGGGGCACTGAAGCTTTCTTT. The whole variable domain, filled in from reference TRBV5-1 and TRBJ1-1, reads KAGVTQTPRYLIKTRGQQVTLSCSPISGHRSVSWYQQTPGQGLQFLFEYFSETQRNKGNFPGRFSGRQFSNSRSEMNVSTLELGDSALYLCASRDSTGGTEAFFGQGTRLTVV.